These 18 T cell receptor beta chains originate from one sample sequenced in a study of glioma-infiltrating T cells after dendritic cell vaccination. Time point in this sample: after dendritic cell vaccination, including at tumor progression/relapse. The assay was immunoSEQ multiplex PCR, and TCRdb's table has in-frame clones only and misses some. The sample gives 55,000 to 75,000 clones, around 83% of which show up once; around 16% is in the top ten. The sequenced sample was blood, obtained after dendritic cell vaccination. The receptors stem from a human donor with glioblastoma.

This clone was counted a few times. The V call is TRBV4-1, the J call TRBJ2-1; 8 bases map to TRBD2. This CDR3 region has 15 residues. Losses at the gene ends were 1 base for V and 7 bases for J; bases not matched to a gene: 6. Germline V gene lookup returns CDR1 MGHRA and CDR2 YSYEKL. CDR3 nucleotide sequence: TGCGCCAGCAGCCAAGTTGCGGGGGGAGCGAATGAGCAGTTCTTC. It specifies CASSQVAGGANEQFF.

The chain links TRBV9 to TRBJ2-1, with 7 bases matching TRBD2. This CDR3 has 14 amino acids. Germline CDR1 and CDR2: SGDLS and YYNGEE. V shed 4 bases and J 5 bases; nucleotides not matched to a gene: 6. CDR3 amino acids: CASSWGLADNEQFF. The CDR3 DNA sequence: TGTGCCAGCAGCTGGGGCCTAGCGGACAATGAGCAGTTCTTC.

J is TRBJ2-7 and V is TRBV7-3; D possibly corresponds to TRBD2 (6 bases). Per the germline V gene, CDR1 is SGHTA and CDR2 is FQGTGA. The CDR3 extends over 13 amino acids. Trimming removed 5 bases at V and 5 bases at J, with 13 bases between. The CDR3 DNA reads as TGTGCCAGCAGCCCTGGGACTCCCAACGAGCAGTACTTC. Protein product: CASSPGTPNEQYF.

Here the CDR3 reads CASSLGTGDLPLHF. CDR3 in DNA: TGCGCCAGCAGCCTCGGGACAGGGGATTTACCCCTCCACTTT. The gene calls are TRBV4-3 and TRBJ1-6; 10 nucleotides match TRBD1. The CDR3 runs to 14 residues. The germline V gene encodes CDR1 LGHNA and CDR2 YSLEER. V lost 4 bases and J lost 12; bases outside the gene matches: 6.

DNA for the CDR3: TGTGCCAGCAGGAGCGTGAGCTCCTACGAGCAGTACTTC. It is translated as CASRSVSSYEQYF. The chain has TRBV11-3 and TRBJ2-7; D is undetermined. The V end was cut by 6 bases, the J end by 0 bases, with 9 bases between. Looked up from germline, CDR1 is SGHNT and CDR2 is YENEEA. The length of the CDR3 is 13 residues.

In its sample, this clone was seen a few times. J is TRBJ2-6 and V is TRBV6-5; perhaps TRBD2 as D (5 bases). This CDR3 has 14 amino acids. Germline CDR1 reads MNHEY; CDR2 reads SVGAGI. V lost 7 bases to trimming and J lost 0 bases, with 7 bases between them. The CDR3 sequence is CASTGVSGANVLTF. In nucleotides, the CDR3 is TGTGCCAGCACCGGGGTCTCTGGGGCCAACGTCCTGACTTTC.

This clone was seen only once. The genes are TRBV4-1 and TRBJ1-2; D possibly corresponds to TRBD1 (6 bases). Germline V gene data show CDR1 as MGHRA and CDR2 as YSYEKL. The CDR3 runs to 17 residues. V was cut by 7 bases and J by 4 bases, with 25 bases left in between. CDR3 in amino acids: CASIGPRGGAHSYGYTF. The CDR3 region has the DNA TGCGCCAGCATTGGCCCCCGGGGGGGGGCGCACAGCTATGGCTACACCTTC.

The genes are TRBV5-1 and TRBJ1-6; 8 positions agree with TRBD1. Unmatched junction bases numbered 6, after V lost 0 bases and J lost 4 bases. In germline, CDR1 is SGHRS, CDR2 YFSETQ. The CDR3 totals 17 residues. The CDR3 region is CASSLASDRVYNSPLHF. In DNA form, the CDR3 reads TGCGCCAGCAGCTTGGCCTCGGACAGGGTTTATAATTCACCCCTCCACTTT.

The V gene is TRBV15, the J gene TRBJ1-4; 12 bases agree with TRBD1. The V and J ends lost 5 bases and 4 bases, in that order; junction bases with no gene match: 8. The CDR3 spans 17 residues. Germline V lookup: CDR1 LNHNV, CDR2 YYDKDF (reference sequence). In DNA, the CDR3 is TGTGCCACCAGCGATGGGACAGGGGGCCTTGGTAATGAAAAACTGTTTTTT. Residues: CATSDGTGGLGNEKLFF.

This clone came up a few times. The CDR3 DNA reads TGTGCCATCAGACGGACAGGGTTGGCAGATACGCAGTATTTT. Translation: CAIRRTGLADTQYF. The genes are TRBV10-3 and TRBJ2-3; the match to TRBD1 covers 8 bases. CDR3 size: 14 residues. CDR1 is ENHRY, CDR2 SYGVKD, per germline. After removal of 6 bases from V and 4 bases from J, the junction contained 6 bases not matched to a gene.

The rearrangement uses TRBV7-2 and TRBJ1-2; 8 bases match TRBD1. There are 13 residues in the CDR3. Trimming cost V 5 bases and J 7 bases; bases outside gene matches: 6. Germline assignment: CDR1 SGHTA and CDR2 FQGNSA. The DNA of the CDR3 is TGTGCCAGCAGCCAGGGACAGGAGGGTGGCTACACCTTC. It codes for CASSQGQEGGYTF.

V is TRBV7-6 and J is TRBJ1-1; no clear D. Trimming removed 4 bases at V and 2 bases at J, with 11 bases between. CDR3 length equals 14 residues. The germline V gene has CDR1 SGHVS and CDR2 FNYEAQ. CDR3 protein: CASSSTEVNTEAFF. The CDR3 DNA follows: TGTGCCAGCAGCTCCACGGAGGTAAACACTGAAGCTTTCTTT.

The chain couples TRBV10-2 to TRBJ1-2, with 7 nucleotides matching TRBD1. V dropped 6 bases and J dropped 1; count of bases not matched to a gene: 5. This CDR3 contains 14 residues. CDR1 is WSHSY, CDR2 SAAADI, per germline. In nucleotides, the CDR3 is TGCGCCAGCAGAAAAGGACAGGATAACTATGGCTACACCTTC. Encoded protein: CASRKGQDNYGYTF.

The gene calls are TRBV7-8 and TRBJ2-2; 14 bases are a match to TRBD2. Trimming removed 5 bases from V and 1 base from J; junction bases left unmatched: 9. This CDR3 is 19 amino acids long. Germline V lookup: CDR1 SGHVS, CDR2 FQNEAQ. The CDR3 here is CASSLRLAGGPVNTGELFF. The CDR3 nucleotides read TGTGCCAGCAGCCTTCGACTAGCGGGGGGGCCGGTGAACACCGGGGAGCTGTTTTTT.

This chain joins TRBV11-1 and TRBJ2-3; 7 bases are a match to TRBD2. J was trimmed by 5 bases and V by 5 bases; bases with no gene match: 16. CDR3 size: 17 residues. CDR1 is SGHAT, CDR2 FQDESV, per germline (reference sequence). This CDR3 is CASSPGRMWGGIDTQYF. CDR3 coding DNA: TGTGCCAGCAGCCCCGGCCGGATGTGGGGGGGGATAGATACGCAGTATTTT. Full variable domain (outside the CDR3, taken from reference TRBV11-1 and TRBJ2-3): EAEVAQSPRYKITEKSQAVAFWCDPISGHATLYWYRQILGQGPELLVQFQDESVVDDSQLPKDRFSAERLKGVDSTLKIQPAELGDSAMYLCASSPGRMWGGIDTQYFGPGTRLTVL.

The V and J genes are TRBV4-2 and TRBJ1-4; 11 bases agree with TRBD1. CDR3 length: 15 amino acids. Germline V gives CDR1 LGHNA, CDR2 YNFKEQ. V lost 2 bases and J lost 6; bases outside the gene matches: 2. CDR3 nucleotide sequence: TGTGCCAGCAGCCAACCGGGACAGGGGGATGAAAAACTGTTTTTT. Its translation: CASSQPGQGDEKLFF.

The rearrangement links TRBV29-1 to TRBJ2-1, with D unresolved. With 2 bases removed from V and 5 bases from J, the gap between germline ends came to 7 bases. Germline V gene lookup returns CDR1 SQVTM and CDR2 ANQGSEA. CDR3 length: 12 residues. Here the CDR3 reads CSVELRNNEQFF. For the CDR3, the DNA is TGCAGCGTTGAACTGCGGAACAATGAGCAGTTCTTC.

The rearrangement uses TRBV2 and TRBJ1-5; D possibly corresponds to TRBD1 (5 bases). Trimming cost V 6 bases and J 4 bases, with 7 bases left between them. CDR3 length: 12 amino acids. The germline gives CDR1 SNHLY, CDR2 FYNNEI. The CDR3 loop reads CASSAGNQPQHF. The CDR3 DNA reads TGTGCCAGCAGCGCAGGGAATCAGCCCCAGCATTTT.